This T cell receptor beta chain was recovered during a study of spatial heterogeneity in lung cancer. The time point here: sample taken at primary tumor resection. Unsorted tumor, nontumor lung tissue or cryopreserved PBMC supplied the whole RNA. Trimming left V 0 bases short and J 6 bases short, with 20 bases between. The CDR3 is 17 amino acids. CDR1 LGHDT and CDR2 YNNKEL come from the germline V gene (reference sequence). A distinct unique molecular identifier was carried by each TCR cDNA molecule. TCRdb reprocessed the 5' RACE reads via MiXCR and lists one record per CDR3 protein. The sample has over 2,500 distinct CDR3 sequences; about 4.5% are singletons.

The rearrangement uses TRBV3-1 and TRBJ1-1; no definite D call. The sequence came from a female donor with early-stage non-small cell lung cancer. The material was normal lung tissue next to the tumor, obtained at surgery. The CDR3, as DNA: TGTGCCAGCAGCCAAGAACCGTCTTCGAGGGCTGTTTCTGAAGCTTTCTTT. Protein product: CASSQEPSSRAVSEAFF.